This TCR beta chain is from a study of vaccination and CD4 T cells after COVID-19. Study summary: The peptides that stimulated the cells were overlapping spike peptides from SARS-CoV-2, HCoV-NL63, HCoV-OC43 and HCoV-229E.

Treatment specified: approximately 10-day PBMC culture with coronavirus spike peptide pools or control peptides (ViraFEST assay). Once cultured about eleven days, CD4+ T cells underwent isolation by negative selection. V gave up 2 bases and J gave up 5 bases, with 9 bases separating them. Germline CDR1 reads MNHEY; CDR2 reads SVGAGI. This CDR3 is 13 amino acids long. This clonotype was recorded only once. The antigen remains undetermined. An Oncomine TCR Beta short-read assay was used to sequence the DNA from cultured CD4+ T cells. It was from cultured CD4+ T cells that genomic DNA was extracted. TCRdb used MiXCR to reprocess the PCR reads, holding one entry per CDR3 protein. The sample lists about 12,000 distinct CDR3 sequences, 35% to 55% occurring once.

The sequencing input was CD4+ T cells from blood, cultured in vitro. The chain joins TRBV6-5 to TRBJ1-1; perhaps TRBD1 as D (5 bases). This clonotype originated in a human donor who had recovered from COVID-19. In DNA form, the CDR3 reads TGTGCCAGCAGTTACCCTGGGACGACTGAAGCTTTCTTT. Protein product: CASSYPGTTEAFF.